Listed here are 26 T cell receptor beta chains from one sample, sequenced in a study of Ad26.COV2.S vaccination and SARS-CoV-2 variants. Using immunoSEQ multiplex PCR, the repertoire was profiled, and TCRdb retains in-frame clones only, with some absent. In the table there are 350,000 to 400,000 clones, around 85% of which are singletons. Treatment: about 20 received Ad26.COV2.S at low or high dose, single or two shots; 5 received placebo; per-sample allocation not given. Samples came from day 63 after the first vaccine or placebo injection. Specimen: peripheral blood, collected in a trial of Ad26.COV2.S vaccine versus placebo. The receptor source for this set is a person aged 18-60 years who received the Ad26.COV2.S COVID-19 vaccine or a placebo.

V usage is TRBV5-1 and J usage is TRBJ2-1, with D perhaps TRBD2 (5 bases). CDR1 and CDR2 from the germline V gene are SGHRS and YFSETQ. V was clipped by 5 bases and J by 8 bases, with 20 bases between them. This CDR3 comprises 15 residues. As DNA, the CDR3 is TGCGCCAGCAGGGGAGCGGACCCCCCCCTGGATGAGCAGTTCTTC. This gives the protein CASRGADPPLDEQFF.

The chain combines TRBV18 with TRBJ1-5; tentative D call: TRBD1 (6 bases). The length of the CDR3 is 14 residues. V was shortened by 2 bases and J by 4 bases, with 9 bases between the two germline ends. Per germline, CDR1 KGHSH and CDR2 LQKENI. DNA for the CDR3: TGTGCCAGCTCACCAGCAGGGGAGAATCAGCCCCAGCATTTT. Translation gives CASSPAGENQPQHF.

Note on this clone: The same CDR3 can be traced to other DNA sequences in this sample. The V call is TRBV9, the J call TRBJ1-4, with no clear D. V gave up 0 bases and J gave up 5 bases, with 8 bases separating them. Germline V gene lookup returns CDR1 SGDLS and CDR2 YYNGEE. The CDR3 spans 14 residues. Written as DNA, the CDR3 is TGTGCCAGCAGCGTAGGTCAGATCAATGAAAAACTGTTTTTT. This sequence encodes CASSVGQINEKLFF.

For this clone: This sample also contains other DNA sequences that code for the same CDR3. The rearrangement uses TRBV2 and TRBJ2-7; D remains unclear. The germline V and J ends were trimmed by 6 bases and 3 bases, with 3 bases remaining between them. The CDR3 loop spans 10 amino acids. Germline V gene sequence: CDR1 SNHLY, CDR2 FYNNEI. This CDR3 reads CASRVYEQYF. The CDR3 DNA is TGTGCCAGCAGAGTCTACGAGCAGTACTTC. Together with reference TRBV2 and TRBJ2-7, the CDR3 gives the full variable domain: EPEVTQTPSHQVTQMGQEVILRCVPISNHLYFYWYRQILGQKVEFLVSFYNNEISEKSEIFDDQFSVERPDGSNFTLKIRSTKLEDSAMYFCASRVYEQYFGPGTRLTVT.

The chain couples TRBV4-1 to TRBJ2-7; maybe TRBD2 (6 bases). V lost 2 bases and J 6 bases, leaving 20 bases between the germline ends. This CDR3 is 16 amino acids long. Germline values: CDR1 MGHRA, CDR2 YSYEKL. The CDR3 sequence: CASSQPRGSLGLEQYF. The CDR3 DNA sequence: TGCGCCAGCAGCCAACCCCGGGGGTCCCTCGGGCTCGAGCAGTACTTC.

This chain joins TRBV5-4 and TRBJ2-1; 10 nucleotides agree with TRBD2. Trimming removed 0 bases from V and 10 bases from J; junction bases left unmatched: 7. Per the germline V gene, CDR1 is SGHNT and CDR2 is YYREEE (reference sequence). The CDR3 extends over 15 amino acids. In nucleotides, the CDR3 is TGTGCCAGCAGCTTGGGAGCGGGGGGGGTAACGGAGCAGTTCTTC. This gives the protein CASSLGAGGVTEQFF.

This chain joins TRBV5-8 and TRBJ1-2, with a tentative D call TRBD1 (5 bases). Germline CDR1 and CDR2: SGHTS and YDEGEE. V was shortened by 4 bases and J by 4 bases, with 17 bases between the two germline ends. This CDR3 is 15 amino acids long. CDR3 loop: CASSPAPTDSYGYTF. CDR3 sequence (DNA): TGTGCCAGCAGCCCCGCTCCGACAGACAGCTATGGCTACACCTTC.

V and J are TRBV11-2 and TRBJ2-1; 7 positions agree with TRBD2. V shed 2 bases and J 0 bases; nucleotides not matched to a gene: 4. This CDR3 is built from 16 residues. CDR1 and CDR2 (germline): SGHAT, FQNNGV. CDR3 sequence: CASSLPGGSSYNEQFF. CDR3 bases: TGTGCCAGCAGCTTACCCGGGGGGAGCTCCTACAATGAGCAGTTCTTC. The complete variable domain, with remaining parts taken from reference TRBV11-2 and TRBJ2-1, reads EAGVAQSPRYKIIEKRQSVAFWCNPISGHATLYWYQQILGQGPKLLIQFQNNGVVDDSQLPKDRFSAERLKGVDSTLKIQPAKLEDSAVYLCASSLPGGSSYNEQFFGPGTRLTVL.

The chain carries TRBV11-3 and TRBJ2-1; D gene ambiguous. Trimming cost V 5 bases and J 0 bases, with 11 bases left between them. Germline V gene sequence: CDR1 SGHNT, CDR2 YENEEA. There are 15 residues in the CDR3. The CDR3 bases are TGTGCCAGCAGCCCCGACCAGAGCTCCTACAATGAGCAGTTCTTC. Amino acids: CASSPDQSSYNEQFF.

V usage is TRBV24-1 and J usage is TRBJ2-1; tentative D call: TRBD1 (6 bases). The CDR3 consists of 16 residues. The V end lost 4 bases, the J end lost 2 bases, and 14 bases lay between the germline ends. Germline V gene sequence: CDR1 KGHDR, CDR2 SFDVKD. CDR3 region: CATSDSQGSPYNEQFF. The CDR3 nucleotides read TGTGCCACCAGTGACTCACAGGGTTCCCCCTACAATGAGCAGTTCTTC.

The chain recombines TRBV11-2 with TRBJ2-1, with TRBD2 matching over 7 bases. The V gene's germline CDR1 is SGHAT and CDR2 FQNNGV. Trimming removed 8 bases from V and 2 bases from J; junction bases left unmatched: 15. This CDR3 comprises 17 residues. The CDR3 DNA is TGTGCCAGCGCCCACAACCATCAACTAGCGACCTACAATGAGCAGTTCTTC. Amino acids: CASAHNHQLATYNEQFF.

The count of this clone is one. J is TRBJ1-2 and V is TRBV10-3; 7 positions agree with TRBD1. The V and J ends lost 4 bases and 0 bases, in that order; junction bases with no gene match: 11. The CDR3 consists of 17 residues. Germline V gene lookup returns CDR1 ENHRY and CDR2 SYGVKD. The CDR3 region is CAISANTGTAANYGYTF. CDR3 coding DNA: TGTGCCATCAGTGCCAATACAGGGACAGCAGCTAACTATGGCTACACCTTC.

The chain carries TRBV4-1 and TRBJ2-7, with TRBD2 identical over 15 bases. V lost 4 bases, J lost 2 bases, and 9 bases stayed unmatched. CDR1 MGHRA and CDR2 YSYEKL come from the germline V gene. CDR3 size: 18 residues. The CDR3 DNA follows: TGCGCCAGCAGCCCGGGACTAGCGGGGGGCCGGAATCCCTACGAGCAGTACTTC. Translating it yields CASSPGLAGGRNPYEQYF.

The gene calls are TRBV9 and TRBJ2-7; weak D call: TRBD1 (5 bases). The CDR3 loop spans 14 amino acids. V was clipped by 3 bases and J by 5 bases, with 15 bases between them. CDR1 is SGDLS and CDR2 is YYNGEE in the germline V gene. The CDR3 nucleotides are TGTGCCAGCAGCGCCCACCCGGCAGGGAACGAGCAGTACTTC. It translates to CASSAHPAGNEQYF.

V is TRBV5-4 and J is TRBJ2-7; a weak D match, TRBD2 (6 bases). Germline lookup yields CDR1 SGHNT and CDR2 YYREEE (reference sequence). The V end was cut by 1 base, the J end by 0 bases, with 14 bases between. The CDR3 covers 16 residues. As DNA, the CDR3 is TGTGCCAGCAGCTTGTCGGGGGTGAGAGACTCCTACGAGCAGTACTTC. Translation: CASSLSGVRDSYEQYF.

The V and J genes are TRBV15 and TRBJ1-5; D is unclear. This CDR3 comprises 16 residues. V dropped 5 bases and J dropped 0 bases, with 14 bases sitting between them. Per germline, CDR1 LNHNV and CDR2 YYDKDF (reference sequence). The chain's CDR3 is CATSGPRRYSNQPQHF. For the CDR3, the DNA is TGTGCCACCAGCGGCCCCCGTAGGTATAGCAATCAGCCCCAGCATTTT.

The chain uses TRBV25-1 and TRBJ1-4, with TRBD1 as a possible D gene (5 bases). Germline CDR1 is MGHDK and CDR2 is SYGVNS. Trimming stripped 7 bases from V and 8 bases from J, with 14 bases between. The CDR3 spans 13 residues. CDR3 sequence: CASIPRDGEKLFF. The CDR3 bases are TGTGCCAGCATCCCCAGGGATGGGGAAAAACTGTTTTTT.

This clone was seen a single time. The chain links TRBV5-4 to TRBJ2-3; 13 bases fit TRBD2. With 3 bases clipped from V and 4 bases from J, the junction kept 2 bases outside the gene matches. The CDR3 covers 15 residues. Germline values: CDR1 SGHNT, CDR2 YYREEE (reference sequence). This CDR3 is CASSWTSGGPDTQYF. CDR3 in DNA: TGTGCCAGCAGCTGGACTAGCGGGGGACCAGATACGCAGTATTTT.

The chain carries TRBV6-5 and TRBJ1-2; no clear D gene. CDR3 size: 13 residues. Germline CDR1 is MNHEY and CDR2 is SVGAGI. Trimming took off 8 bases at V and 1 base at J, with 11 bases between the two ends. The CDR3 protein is CASGKTVNYGYTF. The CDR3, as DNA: TGTGCCAGCGGAAAGACGGTTAACTATGGCTACACCTTC.

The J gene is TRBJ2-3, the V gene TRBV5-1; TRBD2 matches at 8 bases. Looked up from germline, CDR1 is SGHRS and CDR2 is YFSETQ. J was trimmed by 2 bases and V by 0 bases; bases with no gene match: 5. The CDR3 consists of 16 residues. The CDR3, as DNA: TGCGCCAGCAGCTTGGAATTAGCGGGGACCACAGATACGCAGTATTTT. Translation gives CASSLELAGTTDTQYF.

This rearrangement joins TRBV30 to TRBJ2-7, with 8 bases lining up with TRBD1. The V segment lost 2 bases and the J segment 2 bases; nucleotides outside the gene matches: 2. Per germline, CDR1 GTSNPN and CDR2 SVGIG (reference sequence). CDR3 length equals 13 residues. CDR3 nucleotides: TGTGCCTGGAGTTCAGGGGGCCCCTACGAGCAGTACTTC. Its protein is CAWSSGGPYEQYF. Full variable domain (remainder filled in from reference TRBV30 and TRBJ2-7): SQTIHQWPATLVQPVGSPLSLECTVEGTSNPNLYWYRQAAGRGLQLLFYSVGIGQISSEVPQNLSASRPQDRQFILSSKKLLLSDSGFYLCAWSSGGPYEQYFGPGTRLTVT.

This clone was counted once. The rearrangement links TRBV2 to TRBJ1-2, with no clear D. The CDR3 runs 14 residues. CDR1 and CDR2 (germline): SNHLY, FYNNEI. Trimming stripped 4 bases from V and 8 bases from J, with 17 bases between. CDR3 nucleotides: TGTGCCAGCAGTGCCCAACCTTCAAAAGGGGGCTACACCTTC. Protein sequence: CASSAQPSKGGYTF. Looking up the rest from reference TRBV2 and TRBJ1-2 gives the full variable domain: EPEVTQTPSHQVTQMGQEVILRCVPISNHLYFYWYRQILGQKVEFLVSFYNNEISEKSEIFDDQFSVERPDGSNFTLKIRSTKLEDSAMYFCASSAQPSKGGYTFGSGTRLTVV.

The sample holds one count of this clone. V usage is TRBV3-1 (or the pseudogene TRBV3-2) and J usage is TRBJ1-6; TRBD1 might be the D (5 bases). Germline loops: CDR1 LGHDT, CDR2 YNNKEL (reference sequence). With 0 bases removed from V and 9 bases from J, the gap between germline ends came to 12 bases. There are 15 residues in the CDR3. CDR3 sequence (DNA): TGTGCCAGCAGCCAAGAGGGGGGGAGGGGTTCACCCCTCCACTTT. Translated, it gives CASSQEGGRGSPLHF.

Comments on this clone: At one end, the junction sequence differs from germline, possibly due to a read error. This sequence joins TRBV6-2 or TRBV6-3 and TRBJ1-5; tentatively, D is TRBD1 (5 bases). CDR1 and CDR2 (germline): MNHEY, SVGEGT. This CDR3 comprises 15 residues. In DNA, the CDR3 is TGTGCCAGCAGTTACTCTGGGGGTAGCCATCAGCCCCAGCATTTT. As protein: CASSYSGGSHQPQHF.

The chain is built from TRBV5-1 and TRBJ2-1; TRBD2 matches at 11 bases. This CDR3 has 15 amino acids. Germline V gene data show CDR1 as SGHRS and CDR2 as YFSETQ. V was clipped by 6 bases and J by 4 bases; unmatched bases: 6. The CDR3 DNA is TGCGCCAGCACCTCCACTAGCGGGGGTTACAATGAGCAGTTCTTC. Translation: CASTSTSGGYNEQFF.

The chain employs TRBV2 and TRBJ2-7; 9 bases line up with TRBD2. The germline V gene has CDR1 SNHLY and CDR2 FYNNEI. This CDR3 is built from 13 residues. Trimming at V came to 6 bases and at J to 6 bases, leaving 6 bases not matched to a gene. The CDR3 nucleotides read TGTGCCAGCAGGCCCCTAGCGGGGAGCGAGCAGTACTTC. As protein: CASRPLAGSEQYF.